This TCR beta chain was sequenced in a study of tumor-infiltrating lymphocytes in localized non-small cell lung cancer. The table came from immunoSEQ multiplex PCR; TCRdb's copy has only in-frame clones and leaves some out. The sample has around 13,000 clones, 79% seen once. A single count supports this clone. This receptor was taken from a human donor with non-small cell lung cancer. Material: lung tumor tissue.

The CDR3 nucleotides are TGTGCCAGCAGCGGACATTGGGTCACTGAAGCTTTCTTT. Its protein is CASSGHWVTEAFF. V and J are TRBV7-3 and TRBJ1-1; TRBD1 might be the D (5 bases). Germline V gene sequence: CDR1 SGHTA, CDR2 FQGTGA. The V and J ends lost 5 bases and 4 bases respectively, with 11 bases between them. The CDR3 length is 13 residues.